This note documents a single T cell receptor beta chain sequence. Its matching antigen is unknown. The data stem from a study of Graves' ophthalmopathy and Graves' hyperthyroidism. This CDR3 is built from 14 residues. Trimming removed 8 bases from V and 8 bases from J; junction bases left unmatched: 10. CDR1 and CDR2 from the germline V gene are MNHNY and SVGAGI (reference sequence). RNA transcripts yielded amplified TCR beta CDR3 regions. HTBI-primed first-round RT-PCR preceded second-round multiplex PCR. MiXCR, run by TCRdb on the multiplex PCR reads, gives a single entry per CDR3 protein. The sample lists over a million distinct CDR3 sequences, 35% to 45% occurring once. Study-wide points: Using a 13-signature model, the authors split ophthalmopathy from stable hyperthyroidism, with roughly 90% sensitivity and approximately 81% specificity.

The sequence was collected from an adult man with Graves' hyperthyroidism. Sequencing was performed on peripheral blood or thyroid tissue (not recorded which). The rearrangement joins TRBV6-6 to TRBJ1-3, with TRBD1 matching over 9 bases. CDR3 protein: CASETRDRVDTIYF. In nucleotides, the CDR3 is TGTGCCAGCGAGACCCGGGACAGGGTGGACACCATATATTTT.